These T cell receptor beta chains were read from a single sample in a study of PD-1 blockade in mismatch repair-deficient tumors. The assay was immunoSEQ multiplex PCR, and TCRdb's table has in-frame clones only and misses some. The top ten clones hold about 13% of a sample with 120,000 or so clones, 86% of them seen once. The material sequenced was peripheral blood, taken 44 weeks after starting pembrolizumab. The receptor source for this set is an adult with mismatch repair-deficient cancer. CDR3s include the opening cysteine and the closing phenylalanine or tryptophan.

TRBV27 | CASRWVSGTFQFF
TRBV11-3 | CASSLSGTGTYEQYF
TRBV28 | CASSSGLAFSSYEQYF
TRBV13 | CASSFGGNEAFF
TRBV18 | CASSPAPGTYEQYF
TRBV9 | CASSVVADSGYNEQFF
TRBV28 | CASSTGTTTNEKLFF
TRBV10-3 | CAISESNLGRDNETQYF
TRBV6-6 | CASGNNEQFF
TRBV29-1 | CSVEESGLYEQYF
TRBV28 | CASSLLVTEDEQYF
TRBV18 | CASSPGLNTGELFF
TRBV18 | CASSPGPLSTEAFF
TRBV10-2 | CASRTGQGEEEQYF
TRBV10-3 | CAISENGLAANTGELFF
TRBV9 | CASSVRGQPSTDTQYF
TRBV7-8 | CASSLEPGLAQETQYF
TRBV6-1 | CASSEAHRALYPGRQPQHF
TRBV5-1 | CASSSTDATSAIYEQYF
TRBV5-6 | CASSQGGTRYGYTF
TRBV4-1 | CASSLSGQGFTGELFF
TRBV27 | CASSRTGEREQYF
TRBV2 | CASSESGTSLYEQYF
TRBV6-1 | CASSVQIYEQYF
TRBV15 | CATSRPGQGFTEAFF
TRBV7-8 | CASSSAGTYNNEQFF
TRBV9 | CASSASSSGANVLTF
TRBV19 | CASSISPAGSYEQYF
TRBV18 | CASSPPSGPYEQYF
TRBV4-3 | CASSQDTGREQYF
TRBV4-3 | CASSHTPGQGSNYGYTF
TRBV4-3 | CASSQVGVSTDTQYF
TRBV4-1 | CASSQVGANYGYTF
TRBV2 | CASRSGTGSGTEAFF
TRBV27 | CASSLSGNEQFF
TRBV11-3 | CASSRDPTAGELFF
TRBV6-1 | CASSEEEGSGADTQYF
TRBV4-1 | CASSQAGWGRPDTQYF
TRBV10-3 | CAISESNWGRSTEAFF
TRBV9 | CASSVELNGPGEQFF
TRBV28 | CASSRPLDRGPGELFF
TRBV4-1 | CASSPAAGLAANQETQYF
TRBV20-1 | CSAAGTELQYF